This T cell receptor beta chain was sequenced for a study of cytomegalovirus exposure and HLA in healthy donors. Regarding the study as a whole: Some highly shared sequence variants likely arose as a pipeline artifact. Reports state that TCR beta sequences accurately predicted most subjects' HLA-A and HLA-B alleles.

PCR used 60 Vbeta primers and 13 Jbeta primers. The repertoire was sequenced with immunoSEQ multiplex PCR; TCRdb's copy has only in-frame clones and lacks some. The sample comprises more than 150,000 clones, 80% of which are singletons, and more than 6% rests with the top ten. V lost 7 bases to trimming and J lost 4 bases; unmatched junction nucleotides: 2. Germline CDR1 reads MDHEN; CDR2 reads SYDVKM. The CDR3 is made up of 14 amino acids. Remarks on this clone: Its specificity is not known.

Sequenced input: PBMCs. The TCR was taken from a man between 40 and 49 years old in good health and CMV-seropositive. This chain uses TRBV28 with TRBJ2-2, with 11 bases fitting TRBD2. The CDR3 spells CASTGLAGTGELFF. CDR3 nucleotides: TGTGCCAGCACTGGACTAGCGGGCACCGGGGAGCTGTTTTTT.